A selection of T cell receptor beta chains follows, all from one sample in a study of T cells in Graves' hyperthyroidism and ophthalmopathy. TCRdb recomputed calls from the multiplex PCR reads with MiXCR, one row per CDR3 protein. The sample has roughly 400,000 distinct CDR3 sequences, over 11% seen once; the top ten hold around 28%. The specimen was blood. The receptor set was obtained from a man in his forties or fifties with Graves' ophthalmopathy. CDR3s include the opening cysteine and the closing phenylalanine or tryptophan. D genes are given only for firm matches. Some rows mark clone size as missing; the rest say once, few, many or name a class of expanded clone.

cdr3_nt | cdr3_aa | v_call | clone_size | j_call | d_call
TGCGCCAGCAGCTTAACTAGCTCGATAGATACGCAGTATTTT | CASSLTSSIDTQYF | TRBV5-1 | many | TRBJ2-3 | .
TGTGCCAGCAGTTCAGTAGGTTCCTACAATGAGCAGTTCTTC | CASSSVGSYNEQFF | TRBV6-2/TRBV6-3 | many | TRBJ2-1 | .
TGCGCCAGCAGCTTGGGGGTTACTAGCACAGATACGCAGTATTTT | CASSLGVTSTDTQYF | TRBV5-1 | many | TRBJ2-3 | .
TGTGCCAGTAGTCACAACAGGGGGCAGGAGACCCAGTACTTC | CASSHNRGQETQYF | TRBV19 | . | TRBJ2-5 | TRBD1
TGTGCCAGCAGCTTCGGAACTAGCCACACCGGGGAGCTGTTTTTT | CASSFGTSHTGELFF | TRBV7-9 | few | TRBJ2-2 | .
TGCAGTGCTAGAACTACCACGAAAAGCTACGAGCAGTACTTC | CSARTTTKSYEQYF | TRBV20-1 | . | TRBJ2-7 | .
TGCAGCGTTGATGACAGGGATCACGATGAGCAGTTCTTC | CSVDDRDHDEQFF | TRBV29-1 | many | TRBJ2-1 | TRBD1
TGCAGCGTTGAATGGGTGAGCACTGAAGCTTTCTTT | CSVEWVSTEAFF | TRBV29-1 | few | TRBJ1-1 | .
TGTGCCAGCAGTTACGAAGGCGGTCGAGCCGCAGATACGCAGTATTTT | CASSYEGGRAADTQYF | TRBV27 | many | TRBJ2-3 | .
TGTGCCAGCAGCTCCAGAAGTAGGACTAATGAAAAACTGTTTTTT | CASSSRSRTNEKLFF | TRBV7-2 | few | TRBJ1-4 | .
TGTGCCAGCAGACGGGACTCCGAAAAGACCCAGTACTTC | CASRRDSEKTQYF | TRBV12-3/TRBV12-4 | . | TRBJ2-5 | .
TGTGCCAGCAGCGTAGGGCCCCCGGAGGGTATCAAGCAGTTCTTC | CASSVGPPEGIKQFF | TRBV9 | . | TRBJ2-1 | .
TGTGCCAGCAGTGAAGCAGTCTACGAGCAGTACTTC | CASSEAVYEQYF | TRBV2 | many | TRBJ2-7 | .
TGTGCCAGCAGCGGTAGCGGTTACAATGAGCAGTTCTTC | CASSGSGYNEQFF | TRBV7-9 | . | TRBJ2-1 | .
TGTGCTAGCAGCTTAGCCGCGGATCGTGAGCAGTTCTTC | CASSLAADREQFF | TRBV7-7 | many | TRBJ2-1 | .
TGCAGTGCTCATCCGGGACGCATCCAAGAGACCCAGTACTTC | CSAHPGRIQETQYF | TRBV20-1 | few | TRBJ2-5 | .
TGCGCCAGCAGCCACGGGACAGAGATTGGTCGGCGCACAGATACGCAGTATTTT | CASSHGTEIGRRTDTQYF | TRBV5-1 | few | TRBJ2-3 | TRBD1
TGCAGTGCTAGAACCATCACAGATACGCAGTATTTT | CSARTITDTQYF | TRBV20-1 | many | TRBJ2-3 | .
TGTGCCAGCAGCATAAACTCACAGGGGGCTTGGGAGACCCAGTACTTC | CASSINSQGAWETQYF | TRBV7-8 | . | TRBJ2-5 | TRBD1
TGTGCCAGCAGCCCGGGAGGTTCGGCCGGGGAGCTGTTTTTT | CASSPGGSAGELFF | TRBV7-8 | few | TRBJ2-2 | TRBD2
TGCAGTGCGGCGGAGGGCACTGAAGCTTTCTTT | CSAAEGTEAFF | TRBV20-1 | many | TRBJ1-1 | .
TGCAGTGCTCGGATCGGGGTAAACACTGAAGCTTTCTTT | CSARIGVNTEAFF | TRBV20-1 | many | TRBJ1-1 | .
TGTGCCAGCAGTTTCGCCGACTTCGAGCAGTACTTC | CASSFADFEQYF | TRBV28 | . | TRBJ2-7 | .
TGTGCCAGCAGTGAAAACCTAGCGGGAGGCCTCACCGGGGAGCTGTTTTTT | CASSENLAGGLTGELFF | TRBV6-1 | many | TRBJ2-2 | TRBD2
TGTGCCAGCAGTTTTTTCGGGGGGAGGGAGGAAAAACTGTTTTTT | CASSFFGGREEKLFF | TRBV12-3/TRBV12-4 | . | TRBJ1-4 | .
TGTGCCATCAGTGAACTAGCGGGAGACGAGCAGTTCTTC | CAISELAGDEQFF | TRBV10-3 | . | TRBJ2-1 | TRBD2
TGTGCCAGCAGTTTGAGAGGGAGAGGCTACGAGCAGTACTTC | CASSLRGRGYEQYF | TRBV12-3/TRBV12-4 | few | TRBJ2-7 | .
TGTGCCAGCAGTCAACCACAGGGTTACACTGAAGCTTTCTTT | CASSQPQGYTEAFF | TRBV12-3/TRBV12-4 | many | TRBJ1-1 | .
TGTGCCAGCAGTTACTCGATAGCAACTAACTATGGCTACACCTTC | CASSYSIATNYGYTF | TRBV6-6 | many | TRBJ1-2 | .
TGTGCCAGCAGCTCCCGGACAGGGGCTACAGATACGCAGTATTTT | CASSSRTGATDTQYF | TRBV5-4 | many | TRBJ2-3 | TRBD1
TGCGCCAGCAGCTTATTGGCGGGAGGTGCAGATACGCAGTATTTT | CASSLLAGGADTQYF | TRBV5-1 | many | TRBJ2-3 | TRBD2
TGTGCCAGCAGCCAATTCTTCTACGAGCAGTACTTC | CASSQFFYEQYF | TRBV14 | . | TRBJ2-7 | .
TGTGCCAGCAGCGTAGGTAGCGCCACAGATACGCAGTATTTT | CASSVGSATDTQYF | TRBV9 | many | TRBJ2-3 | .
TGCAGTGCTAGCCCGTCGACAGGGACTTCACCCCTCCACTTT | CSASPSTGTSPLHF | TRBV20-1 | few | TRBJ1-6 | TRBD1
TGCGCCAGCAGCTTGATCGGGGGAACCCAAGAGACCCAGTACTTC | CASSLIGGTQETQYF | TRBV5-1 | . | TRBJ2-5 | .
TGTGCCAGCTCACCAGCAGATACGCAGTATTTT | CASSPADTQYF | TRBV7-9 | many | TRBJ2-3 | .
TGTGCCAGCAGCCAAGGGGGACAGATTAATGAAAAACTGTTTTTT | CASSQGGQINEKLFF | TRBV3-1 | many | TRBJ1-4 | TRBD1
TGTGCCAGCAGGAGACAGGGGACGAGTCAGCCCCAGCATTTT | CASRRQGTSQPQHF | TRBV28 | many | TRBJ1-5 | TRBD1
TGTGCCAGCAGCTTGTACGCCGGGAGGCTGGCAGATACGCAGTATTTT | CASSLYAGRLADTQYF | TRBV7-8 | few | TRBJ2-3 | TRBD2
TGTGCCAGCAGCTTCCCCCCGGGATTAGCGGGAGGGGCAGATACGCAGTATTTT | CASSFPPGLAGGADTQYF | TRBV11-2 | . | TRBJ2-3 | TRBD2
TGTGCCAGCAGCTTAGGGCCCAGGGCGGCGGATCAGCCCCAGCATTTT | CASSLGPRAADQPQHF | TRBV7-2 | many | TRBJ1-5 | .
TGTGCCAGCAGCGGCGGGACTAGCGGGAGAATCTTACGGGAGACCCAGTACTTC | CASSGGTSGRILRETQYF | TRBV11-1 | many | TRBJ2-5 | TRBD2
TGTGCTAGTGGTTTGGGGACGTACTCAGATACGCAGTATTTT | CASGLGTYSDTQYF | TRBV12-5 | many | TRBJ2-3 | .
. | CASSFYICSARPKYNEQFF | TRBV5-6 | . | TRBJ2-1 | .
TGCAGCGTTGAGGTCAAGCGGGGAGTCCAGTATTTT | CSVEVKRGVQYF | TRBV29-1 | . | TRBJ2-3 | TRBD2
TGCAGTGCTAGTACTAAGGCTCGAGCTTTCTTT | CSASTKARAFF | TRBV20-1 | many | TRBJ1-1 | .
TGCGCCAGCAGCTTGGGTTGGAAAAACACTGAAGCTTTCTTT | CASSLGWKNTEAFF | TRBV5-1 | . | TRBJ1-1 | .
TGTGCCAGTAGGGACAGGGTTCATGAGCAGTTCTTC | CASRDRVHEQFF | TRBV2 | many | TRBJ2-1 | TRBD1
TGTGCCAGCAGTGAATACAGGGGTACAGATACGCAGTATTTT | CASSEYRGTDTQYF | TRBV6-1 | . | TRBJ2-3 | TRBD1
TGCAGTGCTGGGACAGGGACCACCTACGAGCAGTACTTC | CSAGTGTTYEQYF | TRBV20-1 | many | TRBJ2-7 | TRBD1